This T cell receptor beta chain was sequenced for a study of blood T cell repertoires in COVID-19. Study at large: Some COVID-19 samples were acute and others convalescent; all came from the United States, Italy and Spain.

The method was immunoSEQ multiplex PCR; TCRdb's version includes in-frame clones alone and lacks a portion of them. Of some 490,000 clones in the sample, about 85% were seen once. With V trimmed by 4 bases and J by 12 bases, 10 bases remained unmatched. This CDR3 is 13 amino acids long. Per germline, CDR1 LGHDT and CDR2 YNNKEL (reference sequence). The sequencing input was PBMCs or T cells enriched from blood (not recorded which). The sequence was obtained from a woman in her sixties or seventies who had recovered from COVID-19. The gene calls are TRBV3-1 (or the pseudogene TRBV3-2) and TRBJ1-1; 8 bases are shared with TRBD1. CDR3 bases: TGTGCCAGCAGCCTTATAATTGGACAGGGATCTTTCTTT. Encoded protein: CASSLIIGQGSFF.